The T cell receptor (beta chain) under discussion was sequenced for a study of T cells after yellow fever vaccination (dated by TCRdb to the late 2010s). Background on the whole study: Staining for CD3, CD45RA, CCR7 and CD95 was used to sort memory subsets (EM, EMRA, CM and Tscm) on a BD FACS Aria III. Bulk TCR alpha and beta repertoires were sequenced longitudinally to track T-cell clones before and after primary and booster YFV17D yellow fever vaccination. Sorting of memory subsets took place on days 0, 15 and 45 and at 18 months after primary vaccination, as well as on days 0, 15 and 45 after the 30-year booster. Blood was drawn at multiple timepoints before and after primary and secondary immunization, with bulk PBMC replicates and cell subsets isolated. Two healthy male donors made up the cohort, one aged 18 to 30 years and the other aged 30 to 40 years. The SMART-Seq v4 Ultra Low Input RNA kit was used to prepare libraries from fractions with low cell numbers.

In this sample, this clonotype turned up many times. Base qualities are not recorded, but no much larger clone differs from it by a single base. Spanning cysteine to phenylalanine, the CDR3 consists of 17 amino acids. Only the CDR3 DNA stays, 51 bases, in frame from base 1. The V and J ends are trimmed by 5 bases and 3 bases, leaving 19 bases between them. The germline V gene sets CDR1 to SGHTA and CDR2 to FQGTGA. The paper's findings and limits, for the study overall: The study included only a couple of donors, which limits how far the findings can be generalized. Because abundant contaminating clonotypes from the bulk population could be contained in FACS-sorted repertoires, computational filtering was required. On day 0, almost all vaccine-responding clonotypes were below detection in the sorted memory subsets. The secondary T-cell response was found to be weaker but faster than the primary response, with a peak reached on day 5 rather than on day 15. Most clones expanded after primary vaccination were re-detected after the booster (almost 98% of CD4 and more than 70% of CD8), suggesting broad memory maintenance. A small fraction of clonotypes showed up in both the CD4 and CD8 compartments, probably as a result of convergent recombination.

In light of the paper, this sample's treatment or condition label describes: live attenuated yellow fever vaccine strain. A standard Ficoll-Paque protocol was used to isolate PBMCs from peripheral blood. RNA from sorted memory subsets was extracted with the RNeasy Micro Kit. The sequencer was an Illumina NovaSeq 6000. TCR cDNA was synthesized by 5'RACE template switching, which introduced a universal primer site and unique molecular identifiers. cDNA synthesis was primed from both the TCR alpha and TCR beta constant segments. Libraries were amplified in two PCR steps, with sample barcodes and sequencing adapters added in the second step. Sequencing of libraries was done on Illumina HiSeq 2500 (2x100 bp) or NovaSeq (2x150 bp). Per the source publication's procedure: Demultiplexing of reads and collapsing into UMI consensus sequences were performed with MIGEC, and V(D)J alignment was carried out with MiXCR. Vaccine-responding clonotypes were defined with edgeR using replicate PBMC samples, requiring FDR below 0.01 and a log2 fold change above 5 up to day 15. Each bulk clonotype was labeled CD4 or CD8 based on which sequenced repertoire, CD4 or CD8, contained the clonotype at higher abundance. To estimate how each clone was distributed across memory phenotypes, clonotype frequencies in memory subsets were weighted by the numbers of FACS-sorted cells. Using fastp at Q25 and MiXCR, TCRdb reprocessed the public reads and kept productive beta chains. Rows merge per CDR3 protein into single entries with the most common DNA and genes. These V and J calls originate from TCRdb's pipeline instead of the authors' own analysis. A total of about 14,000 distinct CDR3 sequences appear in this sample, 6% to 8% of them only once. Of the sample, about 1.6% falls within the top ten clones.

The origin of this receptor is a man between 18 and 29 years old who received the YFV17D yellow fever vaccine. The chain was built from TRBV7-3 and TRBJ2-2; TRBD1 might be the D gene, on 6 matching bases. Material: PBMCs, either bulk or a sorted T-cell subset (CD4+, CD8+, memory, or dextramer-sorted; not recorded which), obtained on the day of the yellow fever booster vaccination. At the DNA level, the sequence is TGTGCCAGCAGCCCAAATATGGGGAACAGGGACACCGGGGAGCTGTTTTTT. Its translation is CASSPNMGNRDTGELFF.